This T cell receptor beta chain is drawn from a study of blood T cell repertoires in COVID-19. Study summary: PBMCs, B-cell-depleted T cells, or T cells provided the cDNA or gDNA that made up the material.

Adults between about 18 and 95 years of age took part from 24 US areas. Method: immunoSEQ multiplex PCR; TCRdb's copy keeps in-frame clones and lacks some. The sample records hundreds of thousands of clones, under 95% being singletons. Trimming cost V 1 base and J 5 bases; bases outside gene matches: 7. The CDR3 is 17 amino acids. CDR1 SEHNR and CDR2 FQNEAQ come from the germline V gene (reference sequence). The V and J genes are TRBV7-9 and TRBJ2-3; 12 bases are a match to TRBD2. The receptor was isolated from a woman younger than 35 who had recovered from COVID-19. The source material was PBMCs or T cells enriched from blood (not recorded which). The CDR3 is CASSLGLAGAGGDTQYF. As DNA, the CDR3 is TGTGCCAGCAGCTTAGGACTAGCGGGGGCCGGAGGAGATACGCAGTATTTT.